This T cell receptor (beta chain) appears in the sequencing data of a study of beta chain features in type 1 diabetes (dated by TCRdb to the late 2010s). Notes on the research overall: No differences in mean age, gender distribution, total cell number or subset yield were found between patients and healthy donors. A total of over 90,000,000 sorted cells were examined across all samples, and a strong correlation was observed between cell number per subset and RNA yield. The study compared the TCRB repertoires of sorted circulating CD4+ T cell subsets in recently diagnosed type 1 diabetes patients with those in matched healthy donors. Regulatory and stem cell-like memory subsets were obtained from only 8 patients and roughly 8 healthy donors, while naive and central memory subsets were obtained from all 28 donors.

Points the paper makes about the study in general: At VDJ recombination sites, patients with type 1 diabetes made fewer insertions and deleted more nucleotides, a pattern implying thymic rearrangement abnormalities. Because cDNA was sequenced instead of genomic DNA, highly expressing activated cells could be over-represented, though the groups showed no difference in activation or CD3 levels. PCR may preferentially amplify shorter templates, but because patient and control samples were amplified and corrected together, any resulting skew would affect both groups equally. In all four CD4+ subsets, TCRB CDR3 length was moderately but significantly shorter in type 1 diabetes patients. Because small numbers of individuals were included in the HLA sub-analyses, any influence of HLA type on TCRB rearrangement was left unresolved. Naive, central memory and regulatory TCRB repertoires appeared to be more similar among patients than among healthy donors.

Note on this clone: It has no known antigen specificity. Qualities for individual bases were not recorded, and no much larger clone is one base off.

Deletion took 4 bases off V and 3 bases off J, with a span of 12 bases between the germline ends. As encoded in the germline V gene (reference sequence), CDR1 is GTSNPN while CDR2 is SVGIG. Measured from the cysteine to the phenylalanine, the CDR3 is 13 residues long. Solely the CDR3 DNA is kept, with 39 bases framed from the first base. The High Capacity cDNA Reverse Transcription Kit was used to reverse transcribe all of the isolated RNA, meaning that expressed TCRB transcripts were what got sequenced. Naive, central memory and regulatory T cell samples underwent deep immunoSEQ sequencing, averaging around 3.7 million total reads per sample. Sorted cells were lysed in RLT buffer and RNA was extracted with DNase-treated RNeasy Micro or Mini kits, depending on cell number. Each cell subset was processed on its own to prevent cross-contamination, while patient and healthy donor samples were processed together. TCRB sequences were amplified from cDNA with the immunoSEQ multiplex PCR, producing 87-bp fragments spanning the CDR3 region. Sequencing of the amplicons was done on the Illumina HiSeq platform. The authors' pipeline ran thus. PCR bias was computationally corrected using synthetic template baselines, reads within Hamming distance 2 were collapsed, and singletons that could not be merged were discarded. Reads were aligned to IMGT to assign V, D and J genes, CDR3 length, and insertions or deletions at six rearrangement sites. Within each subset, clonotype counts were normalized to the number of sorted cells before true diversity and Gini coefficients were calculated with the tcR R package. Repertoire sharing was quantified using the overlap coefficient calculated on TCRB nucleotide sequences. TCRdb's version of the immuneACCESS table is confined to in-frame rearrangements and falls short of the full clone set. An unresolved V gene accounts for under half of the shortfall where checked; the remainder is of unknown origin. V, J and clone size are those of that table, while D and trimming were read from the DNA. In all, the sample holds more than 120,000 clones, and about an eighth of those were seen once. 1.3% of the sample rests with the top ten.

A single peripheral blood draw of about 116 mL on average was collected from each donor into heparinised tubes. A BD FACSAria II was used to sort naive, central memory, regulatory and stem cell-like memory CD4+ T cells with a panel that included CD45RO, CCR7, CD25, CD127, CD95 and CD27. Every sorted population had a purity above 95%. PBMCs were isolated right away by Lymphoprep density gradient centrifugation and were stained directly, without culture. To minimize batch effects, samples were stained and sorted in pairs, one healthy donor with one patient per experiment. Recombination linked TRBV30 to TRBJ1-2; the D gene is unclear. This clonotype was sampled from a man aged 18-30 years with type 1 diabetes. Sequences were obtained from central memory CD4+ T cells from blood. The CDR3 region: CAWKVAGYYGYTF. The DNA sequence is as follows: TGTGCCTGGAAGGTGGCGGGGTACTATGGCTACACCTTC.